The rows below give T cell receptor beta chains drawn from one sample of a study of shared clonotypes between healthy human individuals. Assay: immunoSEQ multiplex PCR; the TCRdb copy retains only in-frame clones and omits some. Among a few million clones listed, roughly nine tenths were seen once. Sequenced material: naive CD4+ T cells sorted from blood. Every receptor here comes from a man aged 18-30 years in good health. Both conserved end residues are part of each CDR3. A D gene is named only where the DNA matches it firmly. Clone size is given for some rows only: seen once, a few or many times, or a class if the clone is expanded.

.	TRBV28	TRBJ1-1	.	16	TGTGCCAGCAGTCCGAAAACTTGGACGGGGAACACTGAAGCTTTCTTT	CASSPKTWTGNTEAFF
.	TRBV6-5	TRBJ2-2	.	12	TGTGCCAGCAGTGAAACAACCGGGGAGCTGTTTTTT	CASSETTGELFF
.	TRBV27	TRBJ2-3	TRBD1	14	TGTGCCAGCAGTTCGACAGGGTTGGGGGATACGCAGTATTTT	CASSSTGLGDTQYF
.	TRBV19	TRBJ2-7	TRBD1	14	TGTGCCAGTAGTCCCGGACAGGGGTTGTACGAGCAGTACTTC	CASSPGQGLYEQYF
.	TRBV7-6	TRBJ1-1	.	15	TGTGCCAGCAGCTCCTCTAGGATCGAGAACACTGAAGCTTTCTTT	CASSSSRIENTEAFF
.	TRBV19	TRBJ2-1	.	12	TGTGCCAGTAGTATCGGATACAATGAGCAGTTCTTC	CASSIGYNEQFF
few	TRBV6-5	TRBJ1-4	.	14	TGTGCCAGCAGTCGGACTGCAACTAATGAAAAACTGTTTTTT	CASSRTATNEKLFF
.	TRBV28	TRBJ2-2	.	15	TGTGCCAGCACCGAGGGGGAGGGGTACACCGGGGAGCTGTTTTTT	CASTEGEGYTGELFF
.	TRBV7-2	TRBJ2-7	.	17	TGTGCCAGCAGCTTTGCCCTAGGGGGAGGGATTTCCTACGAGCAGTACTTC	CASSFALGGGISYEQYF
.	TRBV28	TRBJ2-7	TRBD1	15	TGTGCCAGCAGCAAAAACCGGGACAGACCCTACGAGCAGTACTTC	CASSKNRDRPYEQYF
.	TRBV10-3	TRBJ2-7	.	14	TGTGCCAGCGCTGGAGGGGCGTTATCCTACGAGCAGTACTTC	CASAGGALSYEQYF
.	TRBV29-1	TRBJ2-7	.	8	TGCAGGAGGCGGCAGCAGTACTTC	CRRRQQYF
.	TRBV9	TRBJ2-3	.	15	TGTGCCAGCAGCCTTGGGACCCGGGGCCGAGATACGCAGTATTTT	CASSLGTRGRDTQYF
.	TRBV5-1	TRBJ1-2	.	14	TGCGCCAGCAGCCCCCTCGGGGTACAAAAGGGCTACACCTTC	CASSPLGVQKGYTF
.	TRBV28	TRBJ1-5	TRBD1	15	TGTGCCAGCAGTTACGACAGGGGGGTCAATCAGCCCCAGCATTTT	CASSYDRGVNQPQHF
.	TRBV2	TRBJ1-6	.	15	TGTGCCAGCAGTGAAAGGGTCCTCTATAATTCACCCCTCCACTTT	CASSERVLYNSPLHF
.	TRBV1	TRBJ2-7	.	16	TGCACCAGCAGCCAAGGCGGGACTAGACCCCCTTACGAGCAGTACTTC	CTSSQGGTRPPYEQYF